This entry features one TCR beta chain sequence. The data were obtained in a study of shared clonotypes between healthy human individuals. Germline assignment: CDR1 LNHDA and CDR2 SQIVND (reference sequence). V lost 3 bases, J lost 2 bases, and 9 bases lay in between. This CDR3 contains 14 residues. The genomic DNA of each subset was split evenly across several immunoSEQ plates. Original methodology: Filtering differed, since immunoSEQ gave only junction sequences and no quality scores. The table came from immunoSEQ multiplex PCR; TCRdb's copy has only in-frame clones and leaves some out. That table is the source of V, J and clone size, and D and trimming were worked out from the DNA. The table has some 2 million clones, roughly 94% seen once. Investigators divided CD4+ cells into CD45RA+ naive and CD45RA-negative memory subsets.

The sample comprised naive CD4+ T cells sorted from blood. Subset meaning: CD45RA+ positively selected. This sequence joins TRBV19 and TRBJ2-3; D is perhaps TRBD2 (5 bases). The receptor was derived from a man between 18 and 35 years old in good health. In DNA form, the CDR3 reads TGTGCCAGTAGTATGAGCGGACTCACAGATACGCAGTATTTT. Translating it yields CASSMSGLTDTQYF.